Detailed here is one TCR beta chain. The sample comes from a study of cytomegalovirus exposure and HLA in healthy donors. The PCR used 60 Vbeta and 13 Jbeta primers. Using immunoSEQ multiplex PCR, the repertoire was profiled, and TCRdb retains in-frame clones only, with some absent. This table lists around 150,000 clones. V was clipped by 3 bases and J by 5 bases, with 10 bases between them. The CDR3 length is 14 residues. From germline, CDR1 is MGHRA and CDR2 YSYEKL. The sequence was obtained from a man aged 40-50 years in good health and CMV-seronegative. The chain carries TRBV4-1 and TRBJ1-4; D may be TRBD1 (5 bases). Sequencing was carried out using PBMCs. The CDR3 region is CASSHLGENEKLFF. The CDR3, as DNA: TGCGCCAGCAGCCACCTAGGGGAAAATGAAAAACTGTTTTTT.